A selection of T cell receptor beta chains follows, all from one sample in a study of spatial heterogeneity in lung cancer. TCRdb itself ran the 5' RACE reads through MiXCR, one entry per CDR3 protein. In the table there are more than 15,000 distinct CDR3 sequences, roughly 6.5% of which are singletons. The sample was lung tumor tissue, taken at surgery. The source is a female donor with early-stage non-small cell lung cancer. The CDR3 runs from the conserved cysteine through the conserved F or W. The order of the fields is D gene, V gene, J gene, clone size, CDR3 DNA, CDR3 protein. The D gene is left open where the match is weak. Expanded clones get a size class; other rows say once, few or many, or leave the size out.

d_gene: -; v_gene: TRBV5-1; j_gene: TRBJ2-5; abundance: many; CDR3nt: TGCGCCAGCAGCTTGGTGGGGACACTTTGGGAGGAGACCCAGTACTTC; CDR3aa: CASSLVGTLWEETQYF
d_gene: -; v_gene: TRBV7-8; j_gene: TRBJ1-2; abundance: many; CDR3nt: TGTGCCAGCAGCCCAGCAAGACAGTATGGCTACACCTTC; CDR3aa: CASSPARQYGYTF
d_gene: -; v_gene: TRBV3-1; j_gene: TRBJ2-7; abundance: many; CDR3nt: TGTGCCAGCAGCCAGCAATGGGGGGACTCCTACGAGCAGTACTTC; CDR3aa: CASSQQWGDSYEQYF
d_gene: -; v_gene: TRBV28; j_gene: TRBJ2-5; abundance: -; CDR3nt: TGTGCCAGCAGTTTATGGGGCAGGCCCGAGACCCGGTACTTC; CDR3aa: CASSLWGRPETRYF
d_gene: -; v_gene: TRBV4-2; j_gene: TRBJ2-7; abundance: many; CDR3nt: TGTGCCAGCAGCCAGCTGGGGGACGGCCACGAGCAGTACTTC; CDR3aa: CASSQLGDGHEQYF
d_gene: -; v_gene: TRBV20-1; j_gene: TRBJ1-6; abundance: many; CDR3nt: TGCAGTGCTAGACTCGTTAGCTCCTATAATTCACCCCTCCACTTT; CDR3aa: CSARLVSSYNSPLHF
d_gene: TRBD2; v_gene: TRBV14; j_gene: TRBJ2-1; abundance: many; CDR3nt: TGTGCCAGCAGCCCCTCCTACACGACTAGCGGGAAAACGTTCTTC; CDR3aa: CASSPSYTTSGKTFF
d_gene: -; v_gene: TRBV7-2; j_gene: TRBJ2-2; abundance: many; CDR3nt: TGTGCCAGCAGCCGCCATATCGGATTAAGGACCGGGGAGCTGTTTTTT; CDR3aa: CASSRHIGLRTGELFF
d_gene: -; v_gene: TRBV4-3; j_gene: TRBJ1-5; abundance: many; CDR3nt: TGCGCCAGCAGCCAAGTGAGGGGGATCGGTCAGCCCCAGCATTTT; CDR3aa: CASSQVRGIGQPQHF
d_gene: -; v_gene: TRBV2; j_gene: TRBJ2-7; abundance: many; CDR3nt: TGTGCCAGCAGTCAGAGGGCCGAGCAGTACTTC; CDR3aa: CASSQRAEQYF
d_gene: -; v_gene: TRBV20-1; j_gene: TRBJ1-1; abundance: many; CDR3nt: TGCAGTGCTAGAGCACCGCCTGAGGAAGCTTTCTTT; CDR3aa: CSARAPPEEAFF
d_gene: TRBD2; v_gene: TRBV7-6; j_gene: TRBJ2-7; abundance: many; CDR3nt: TGTGCCAGCAGCTTAAGCGGGATCTACGAGCAGTACTTC; CDR3aa: CASSLSGIYEQYF
d_gene: -; v_gene: TRBV21-1; j_gene: TRBJ1-2; abundance: many; CDR3nt: TGTGCCAGCAGTGAAATATGGGCGGCAAACTATGGCTACACCTTC; CDR3aa: CASSEIWAANYGYTF
d_gene: -; v_gene: TRBV20-1; j_gene: TRBJ2-3; abundance: many; CDR3nt: TGCAGTGCTAGTCGGGGCTTGAGCACAGATACGCAGTATTTT; CDR3aa: CSASRGLSTDTQYF
d_gene: -; v_gene: TRBV5-1; j_gene: TRBJ2-7; abundance: many; CDR3nt: TGCGCCAGCAGCTTGGAGGTGGGACGGTTCTTCGAGCAGTACTTC; CDR3aa: CASSLEVGRFFEQYF
d_gene: TRBD1; v_gene: TRBV5-1; j_gene: TRBJ1-4; abundance: many; CDR3nt: TGCGCCAGCAGCCTGGGACAGGGGGATGAAAAACTGTTTTTT; CDR3aa: CASSLGQGDEKLFF
d_gene: -; v_gene: TRBV11-2; j_gene: TRBJ2-3; abundance: -; CDR3nt: TGTGCCAGCAGCCACGGACGGTATACGCAGTATTTT; CDR3aa: CASSHGRYTQYF
d_gene: -; v_gene: TRBV12-3/TRBV12-4; j_gene: TRBJ1-5; abundance: many; CDR3nt: TGTGCCAGCACAACAGGGAGTCCGCCCCAGCATTTT; CDR3aa: CASTTGSPPQHF
d_gene: -; v_gene: TRBV11-3; j_gene: TRBJ1-6; abundance: few; CDR3nt: TGTGCCAGCAGCCCCACCCGACCCCAGGGCAGGGATAATAATTCACCCCTCCACTTT; CDR3aa: CASSPTRPQGRDNNSPLHF
d_gene: -; v_gene: TRBV29-1; j_gene: TRBJ1-2; abundance: many; CDR3nt: TGCAGCCTTCAGGACAGACACTATGGCTACACCTTC; CDR3aa: CSLQDRHYGYTF